This is a list of T cell receptor beta chains from one sample in a study of low-dose radiotherapy and immunotherapy resistance in tumors. TCRdb recomputed calls from the reads with MiXCR, one row per CDR3 protein. The table records under 90,000 distinct CDR3 sequences, 15% to 20% of them present only once. The sample in question was PBMCs, obtained after low-dose radiotherapy plus immunotherapy. These receptor sequences come from a male donor with prostate cancer. Each CDR3 is given without its conserved first and last residue. Each record gives: D gene, V gene, CDR3 protein. A D gene is named only where the DNA matches it firmly.

TRBD1,TRBV28,ASSPHLGGKY
TRBD1,TRBV27,ASSFVVAGGTNEKLF
.,TRBV6-5,ASSYSLMNYEQY
.,TRBV6-2/TRBV6-3,ASSPYGEGNQPQH
.,TRBV12-3/TRBV12-4,ASTGTQETQY
TRBD2,TRBV7-2,AGGGSSYNEQF
.,TRBV2,ASKRSSYNEQF
.,TRBV2,ASTDSGPSYEQY
.,TRBV24-1,ATSDPTGGPSEQY
.,TRBV7-3,ASSLTGGSGNTIY
TRBD1,TRBV20-1,SANTGGAGYGYT
.,TRBV14,ASSQDVAAQGGVEKLF
TRBD1,TRBV27,ASTMFGQGDDTQY
TRBD1,TRBV20-1,SARVLGQVYNEQF
.,TRBV6-2/TRBV6-3,ASSRNTEAF
.,TRBV25-1,ASSERGWGYT
.,TRBV9,ASSERGTSTDTQY
TRBD2,TRBV11-1,ASSWTSGGSYEQY
.,TRBV7-8,ASSSRNRATNEKLF